This T cell receptor (beta chain) comes out of a study of glioma-infiltrating T cells. Using RNA template, CDR3s of TCR alpha and beta were amplified with iRepertoire arm-PCR. TCRdb re-called the multiplex PCR reads with MiXCR, one entry per CDR3 protein. Of 150,000 to 200,000 distinct CDR3 sequences in the sample, more than 35% were seen once. Trimming removed 2 bases from V and 0 bases from J, with 5 bases in between. Germline CDR1 and CDR2: KGHSH and LQKENI. This CDR3 has 14 amino acids. Study results and caveats: Non-neoplastic patients had below-expected tissue-blood divergence, while all gliomas exceeded expectation. Very few CDR3 sequences were shared between tissue and blood.

In this sample, this clonotype turned up a few times. Its target is not known. Sequencing was performed on glioma tissue, nonneoplastic brain tissue, or PBMCs (not recorded which). The TCR was taken from a human donor with low-grade glioma or glioblastoma, undergoing nonglioma brain surgery, or in good health (not recorded which). This chain uses TRBV18 with TRBJ2-1; D ambiguous. The chain's CDR3 is CASSPSSSYNEQFF. CDR3 DNA sequence: TGTGCCAGCTCACCATCGAGCTCCTACAATGAGCAGTTCTTC.